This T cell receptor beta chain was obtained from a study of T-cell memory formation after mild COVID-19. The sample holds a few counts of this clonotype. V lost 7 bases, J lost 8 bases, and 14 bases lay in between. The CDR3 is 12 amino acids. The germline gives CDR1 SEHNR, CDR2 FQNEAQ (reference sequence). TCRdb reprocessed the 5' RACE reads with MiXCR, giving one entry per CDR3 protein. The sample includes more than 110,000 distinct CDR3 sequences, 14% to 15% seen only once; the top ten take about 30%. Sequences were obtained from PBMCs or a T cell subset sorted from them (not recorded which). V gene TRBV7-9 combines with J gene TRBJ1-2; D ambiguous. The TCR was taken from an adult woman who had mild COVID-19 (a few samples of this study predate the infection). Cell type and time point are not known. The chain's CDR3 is CASTLSGDGYTF. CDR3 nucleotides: TGTGCCAGCACTCTCTCGGGTGACGGCTACACCTTC. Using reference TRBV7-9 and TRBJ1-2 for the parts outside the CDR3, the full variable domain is DTGVSQNPRHKITKRGQNVTFRCDPISEHNRLYWYRQTLGQGPEFLTYFQNEAQLEKSRLLSDRFSAERPKGSFSTLEIQRTEQGDSAMYLCASTLSGDGYTFGSGTRLTVV.